The clone carrying this TCR beta chain was detected only a few times. These data belong to a study of T-cell reconstitution after alpha-beta-depleted transplantation in children. Germline CDR1 and CDR2: GTSNPN and SVGIG (reference sequence). CDR3 length: 16 residues. With V trimmed by 3 bases and J by 6 bases, 15 bases remained unmatched. Unique molecular identifiers were incorporated when the TCRbeta library was constructed. From the PCR reads, TCRdb called clonotypes with MiXCR, one entry per CDR3 protein. The top ten hold over 25% of the sample, which has about a million distinct CDR3 sequences, about 29% seen once.

The source material was PBMCs, mostly from graft donor cells, sampled 360 days after TCRalphabeta/CD19-depleted stem cell transplant. The rearrangement uses TRBV30 and TRBJ2-7; 9 bases map to TRBD1. The receptor comes from a boy under two years old who had a stem cell transplant for SCID, so the T cells may come from the graft donor. This chain's CDR3 is CAWSPPTDDRGVEQYF. Here the CDR3 DNA reads TGTGCCTGGAGCCCCCCCACCGACGACAGGGGGGTCGAGCAGTACTTC.